This T cell receptor (beta chain) was profiled in a study of T cell clusters in autoimmune cytopenias. Study information: A median of roughly 53,000 TRB reads per sample yielded a median around 2,500 distinct clonotypes.

TRB was amplified from around 0.25 ug of peripheral blood genomic DNA per sample. Multiplex touch-down PCR amplified TRB using TRB-A and TRB-B pools in one tube. TCRdb derives one entry per CDR3 protein from the multiplex PCR reads, leaving out DNA. The sample table sets out about 5,000 distinct CDR3 sequences. There are 12 residues in the CDR3. Germline CDR1 DFQATT, CDR2 SNEGSKA (reference sequence). This receptor was taken from a human donor with an autoimmune cytopenia or autoimmune hepatitis (not recorded which). The source material was peripheral blood. This chain joins TRBV20-1 and TRBJ2-1; the D call of TRBD1 rests on TCRdb alone, since no DNA is present to check it. The CDR3 region is CSVFGQGNEQFF.